The TCR beta chain described here comes from a study of T-cell memory formation after mild COVID-19. The overall study: Among the donors, TCR clusters were largely specific to each donor. Study results and caveats: Pre-infection memory contained some responding clones, which suggested that cross-reactive memory had joined.

TCRdb reprocessed the 5' RACE reads with MiXCR, giving one entry per CDR3 protein. This table holds about 340,000 distinct CDR3 sequences, about an eighth found once. Trimming took off 4 bases at V and 8 bases at J, with 12 bases between the two ends. Germline-derived CDR1 and CDR2 are SEHNR and FQNEAQ (reference sequence). The CDR3 length is 14 residues. This clonotype showed up many times. No antigen is known for it. Sequenced input: PBMCs or a T cell subset sorted from them (not recorded which). The TCR originated in a man between 18 and 29 years old who had mild COVID-19 (a few samples of this study predate the infection). Cell type and time point are not known. The chain recombines TRBV7-9 with TRBJ1-6; D perhaps matches TRBD1 (5 bases). The CDR3 coding sequence is TGTGCCAGCAGCTCTGAGGGACCATATTCACCCCTCCACTTT. Its protein product is CASSSEGPYSPLHF.